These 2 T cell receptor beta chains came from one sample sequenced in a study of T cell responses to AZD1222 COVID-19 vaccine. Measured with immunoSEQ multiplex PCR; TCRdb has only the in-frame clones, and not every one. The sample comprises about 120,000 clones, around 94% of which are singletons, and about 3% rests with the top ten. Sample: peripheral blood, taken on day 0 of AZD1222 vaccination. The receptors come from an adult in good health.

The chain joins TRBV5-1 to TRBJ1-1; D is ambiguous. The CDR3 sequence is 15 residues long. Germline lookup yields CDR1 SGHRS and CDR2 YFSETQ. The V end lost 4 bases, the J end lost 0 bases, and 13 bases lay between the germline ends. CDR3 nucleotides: TGCGCCAGCAGCCCTCTCGCAGCTGTGAACACTGAAGCTTTCTTT. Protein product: CASSPLAAVNTEAFF.

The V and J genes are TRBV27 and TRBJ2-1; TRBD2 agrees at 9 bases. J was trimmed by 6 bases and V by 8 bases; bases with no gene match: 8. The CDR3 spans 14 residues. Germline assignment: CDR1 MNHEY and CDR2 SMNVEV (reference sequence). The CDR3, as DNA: TGTGCCAGCGGGTTAGCGGGAGCGGTCAATGAGCAGTTCTTC. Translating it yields CASGLAGAVNEQFF.